This T cell receptor beta chain was documented in a study of T cell responses to AZD1222 COVID-19 vaccine. Study-wide results and limits: Along spike, vaccine-associated CD4 TCRs were found throughout, with dominance at 160-218 and 743-854. Scientists sampled the repertoires only once the peak T cell response had passed. Reportedly, nearly half of unique spike TCRs recognized epitopes outside B.1.351/B.1.1.7 mutations. Among AZD1222 vaccinees, only 5 to 7 were seropositive at baseline.

TCRdb's copy holds only in-frame clones and misses some; the assay was immunoSEQ multiplex PCR. The table shows around 130,000 clones, with approximately 91% occurring only once. Germline loops: CDR1 GTSNPN, CDR2 SVGIG (reference sequence). The CDR3 has 15 residues. V lost 0 bases to trimming and J lost 4 bases, with 13 bases between them. A word on this clone: Its antigen is not identified.

The source was peripheral blood, collected 28 days after the second AZD1222 dose. This chain joins TRBV30 and TRBJ1-5; maybe TRBD1 (6 bases). This TCR was recovered from an adult who received the AZD1222 COVID-19 vaccine. The CDR3 loop is CAWSVMGAVNQPQHF. CDR3 DNA: TGTGCCTGGAGTGTAATGGGGGCGGTGAATCAGCCCCAGCATTTT.